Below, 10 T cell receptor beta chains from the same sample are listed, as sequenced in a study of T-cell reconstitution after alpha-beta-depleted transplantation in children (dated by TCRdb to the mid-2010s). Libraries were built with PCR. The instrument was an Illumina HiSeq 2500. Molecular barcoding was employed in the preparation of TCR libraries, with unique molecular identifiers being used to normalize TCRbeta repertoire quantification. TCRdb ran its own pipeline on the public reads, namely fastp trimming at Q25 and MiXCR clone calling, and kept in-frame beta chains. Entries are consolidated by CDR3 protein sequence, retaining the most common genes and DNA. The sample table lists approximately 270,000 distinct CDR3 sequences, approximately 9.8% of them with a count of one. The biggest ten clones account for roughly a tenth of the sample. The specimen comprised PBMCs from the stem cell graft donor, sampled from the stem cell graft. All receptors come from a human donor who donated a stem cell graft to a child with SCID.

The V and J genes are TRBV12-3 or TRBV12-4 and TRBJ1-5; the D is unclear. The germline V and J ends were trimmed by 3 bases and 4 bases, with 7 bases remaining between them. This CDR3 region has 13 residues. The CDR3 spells CASSFSQNQPQHF. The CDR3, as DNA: TGTGCCAGCAGTTTTTCTCAAAATCAGCCCCAGCATTTT.

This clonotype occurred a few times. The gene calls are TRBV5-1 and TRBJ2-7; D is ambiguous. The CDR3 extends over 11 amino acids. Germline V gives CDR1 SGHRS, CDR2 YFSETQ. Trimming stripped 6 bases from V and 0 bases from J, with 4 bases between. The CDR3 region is CASKSSYEQYF. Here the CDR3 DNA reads TGCGCCAGCAAGAGCTCCTACGAGCAGTACTTC.

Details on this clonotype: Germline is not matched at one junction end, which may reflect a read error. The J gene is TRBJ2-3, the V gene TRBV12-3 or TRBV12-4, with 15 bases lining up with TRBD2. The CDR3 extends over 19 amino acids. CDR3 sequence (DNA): TGTACCAGCAGTTTTTTTAGGACTAGCGGGGGGGCGGGCACAGATACGCAGTATTTT. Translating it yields CTSSFFRTSGGAGTDTQYF.

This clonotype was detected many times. CDR3 nucleotide sequence: TGCGCCAGCAGCCAAGTAGCAATGGGGTTCACTGAAAAACTGTTTTTT. This translates into CASSQVAMGFTEKLFF. This sequence joins TRBV4-1 and TRBJ1-4, with D hard to call. Looked up from germline, CDR1 is MGHRA and CDR2 is YSYEKL. This CDR3 comprises 16 residues. The V gene lost 1 base and the J gene lost 7 bases, with 16 bases spanning the gap.

The CDR3: CASGLAKDRLGQPQHF. In DNA, the CDR3 is TGTGCTAGTGGTTTGGCGAAAGACAGGCTTGGTCAGCCCCAGCATTTT. The rearrangement joins TRBV12-5 to TRBJ1-5, with D possibly TRBD1 on 6 matching bases. CDR1 is LGHNT and CDR2 is FRNRAP in the germline V gene. This CDR3 contains 16 residues. V lost 1 base to trimming and J lost 6 bases, with 16 bases between them.

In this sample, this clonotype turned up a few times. The chain's CDR3 is CASSQEAGQDEAFF. CDR3 DNA sequence: TGCGCCAGCAGCCAAGAGGCGGGGCAGGATGAAGCTTTCTTT. J is TRBJ1-1 and V is TRBV4-1, with D possibly TRBD1 on 5 matching bases. The CDR3 is made up of 14 amino acids. Germline CDR1 and CDR2: MGHRA and YSYEKL. The V end lost 0 bases, the J end lost 7 bases, and 12 bases lay between the germline ends.

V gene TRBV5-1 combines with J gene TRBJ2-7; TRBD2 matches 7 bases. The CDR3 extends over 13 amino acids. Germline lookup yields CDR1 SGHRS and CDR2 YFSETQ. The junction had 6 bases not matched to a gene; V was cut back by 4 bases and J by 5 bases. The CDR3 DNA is TGCGCCAGCAGCGGGCTAGCGGTCCACGAGCAGTACTTC. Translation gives CASSGLAVHEQYF.

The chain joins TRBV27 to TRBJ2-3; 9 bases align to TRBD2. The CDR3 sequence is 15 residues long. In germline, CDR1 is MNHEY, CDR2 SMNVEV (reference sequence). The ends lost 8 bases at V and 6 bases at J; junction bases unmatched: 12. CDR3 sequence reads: CASGRGGGGADTQYF. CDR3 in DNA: TGTGCCAGCGGCCGGGGTGGCGGGGGGGCGGATACGCAGTATTTT.

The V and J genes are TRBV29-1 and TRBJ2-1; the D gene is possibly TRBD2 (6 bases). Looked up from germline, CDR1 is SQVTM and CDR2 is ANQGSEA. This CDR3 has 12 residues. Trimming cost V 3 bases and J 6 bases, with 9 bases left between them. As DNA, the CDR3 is TGCAGCGTTGAGGAGGGACGCAATGAGCAGTTCTTC. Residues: CSVEEGRNEQFF.

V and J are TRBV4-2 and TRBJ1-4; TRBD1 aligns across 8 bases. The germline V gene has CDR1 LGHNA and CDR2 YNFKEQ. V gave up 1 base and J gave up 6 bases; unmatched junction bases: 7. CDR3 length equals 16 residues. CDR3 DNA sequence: TGTGCCAGCAGCCAAGTGAACAGGGGGGAAGATGAAAAACTGTTTTTT. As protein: CASSQVNRGEDEKLFF.